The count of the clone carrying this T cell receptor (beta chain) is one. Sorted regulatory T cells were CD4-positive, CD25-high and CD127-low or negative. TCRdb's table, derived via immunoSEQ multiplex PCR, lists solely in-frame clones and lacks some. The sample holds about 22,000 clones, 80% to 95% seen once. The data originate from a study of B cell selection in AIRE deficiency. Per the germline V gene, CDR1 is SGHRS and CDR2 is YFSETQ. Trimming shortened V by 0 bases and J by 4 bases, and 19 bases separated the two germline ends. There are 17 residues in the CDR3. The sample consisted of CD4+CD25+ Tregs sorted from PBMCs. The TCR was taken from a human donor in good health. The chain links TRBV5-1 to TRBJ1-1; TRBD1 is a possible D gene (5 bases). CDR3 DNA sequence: TGCGCCAGCAGCTTGGCCAGAGGATTAGGGGATGGCACTGAAGCTTTCTTT. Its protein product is CASSLARGLGDGTEAFF.